A single sample is the source of the 7 T cell receptor beta chains below, sequenced in a study of blood T cells in healthy people across ages. A sample-barcoded 5' primer and a J-beta primer mix were used in a second PCR of about 6 to 11 cycles. TCRdb called the 5' RACE reads again in MiXCR, with one record for every CDR3 protein. The table has roughly 1,500,000 distinct CDR3 sequences, almost 35% seen once. The sample taken for sequencing was blood. Receptor source: a woman younger than 45 in good health.

This clonotype was detected a few times. The rearrangement uses TRBV5-1 and TRBJ2-1, with 8 bases identical to TRBD1. There are 16 residues in the CDR3. Germline V lookup: CDR1 SGHRS, CDR2 YFSETQ. The V segment lost 7 bases and the J segment 3 bases; nucleotides outside the gene matches: 12. The CDR3 DNA sequence: TGCGCCAGCGACGAAACCGGGACAGGTAACTACAATGAGCAGTTCTTC. This sequence encodes CASDETGTGNYNEQFF. The variable domain in full, completed from reference TRBV5-1 and TRBJ2-1, reads KAGVTQTPRYLIKTRGQQVTLSCSPISGHRSVSWYQQTPGQGLQFLFEYFSETQRNKGNFPGRFSGRQFSNSRSEMNVSTLELGDSALYLCASDETGTGNYNEQFFGPGTRLTVL.

About this clonotype itself: Its ends do not fully match the called genes, so a read error is possible. The V gene is TRBV7-2, the J gene TRBJ2-1; D unresolved. Germline V gene data show CDR1 as SGHTA and CDR2 as FQGNSA. The CDR3 has 14 residues. DNA for the CDR3: TGTGCCTGCAGCCTACTGGGCTCCTACAATGAGCAGTTCTTC. This codes for CACSLLGSYNEQFF. The whole variable domain, filled in from reference TRBV7-2 and TRBJ2-1, reads GAGVSQSPSNKVTEKGKDVELRCDPISGHTALYWYRQSLGQGLEFLIYFQGNSAPDKSGLPSDRFSAERTGGSVSTLTIQRTQQEDSAVYLCACSLLGSYNEQFFGPGTRLTVL.

This clonotype has more than one count but fewer than ten. The V and J genes are TRBV29-1 and TRBJ1-1, with D uncertain. The CDR3 is 16 residues long. The germline CDR1 and CDR2 sequences are SQVTM and ANQGSEA. The ends were cut back, 8 bases at V and 5 bases at J, with 27 bases in the middle. CDR3 protein: CSIALYRPGLRTEAFF. CDR3 DNA: TGCAGCATTGCCCTATACAGACCAGGCCTTCGGACTGAAGCTTTCTTT.

The V gene is TRBV27, the J gene TRBJ1-1, with 10 bases aligning to TRBD1. Trimming took 0 bases from V and 4 from J; bases not matched to a gene: 5. Germline V gene data show CDR1 as MNHEY and CDR2 as SMNVEV (reference sequence). This CDR3 comprises 16 residues. CDR3 nucleotide sequence: TGTGCCAGCAGTTTATCGAAAGGGACAGGGGCCACTGAAGCTTTCTTT. Protein: CASSLSKGTGATEAFF.

V usage is TRBV6-1 and J usage is TRBJ2-5, with D hard to call. CDR1 and CDR2 from the germline V gene are MNHNS and SASEGT. V lost 6 bases and J lost 5, with 16 bases in between. The CDR3 has 14 amino acids. CDR3 protein: CASSAGPRKETQYF. The CDR3 DNA follows: TGTGCCAGCAGCGCTGGACCTCGGAAGGAGACCCAGTACTTC.

The gene calls are TRBV28 and TRBJ2-5, with 7 positions matching TRBD1. The V and J ends lost 5 bases and 1 base, in that order; junction bases with no gene match: 7. The CDR3 is 15 residues long. Looked up from germline, CDR1 is MDHEN and CDR2 is SYDVKM. CDR3 sequence: CASSGRGSPQETQYF. The CDR3 nucleotides are TGTGCCAGCAGTGGCAGGGGGTCCCCCCAAGAGACCCAGTACTTC.

J is TRBJ1-1 and V is TRBV2; D gene unclear. CDR3 length equals 14 residues. CDR1 and CDR2 (germline): SNHLY, FYNNEI. The V end lost 7 bases, the J end lost 4 bases, and 16 bases lay between the germline ends. The CDR3 DNA reads as TGTGCCAGCACCGAGGAGGGTTTGGGCACTGAAGCTTTCTTT. This gives the protein CASTEEGLGTEAFF. The entire variable domain, with the rest obtained from reference TRBV2 and TRBJ1-1, is as follows: EPEVTQTPSHQVTQMGQEVILRCVPISNHLYFYWYRQILGQKVEFLVSFYNNEISEKSEIFDDQFSVERPDGSNFTLKIRSTKLEDSAMYFCASTEEGLGTEAFFGQGTRLTVV.